Listed here is a single T cell receptor beta chain. Its target is not known. Each sorted subset replicate got 200 ng genomic DNA, tens of thousands of genomes. The protocol was immunoSEQ multiplex PCR, while the TCRdb copy is restricted to in-frame clones and leaves out a portion. The table has a few million clones, approximately 90% seen once. This entry comes from a study of shared clonotypes between healthy human individuals. Turning to the study itself: The composition of the donors was two women and three men aged 18 to 49. CD8 memory received one plate per donor, CD8 naive two, CD4 memory three and CD4 naive three.

Study outcomes and limitations: At large depth, rarefaction still showed sorted-subset sequencing to be incomplete.

The CDR3 totals 16 residues. J gave up 4 bases and V 1 base, and 6 bases lay outside the gene matches. Germline V lookup: CDR1 SGHTA, CDR2 FQGNSA. The clonotype originates from a man aged 18 to 35 in good health. This rearrangement joins TRBV7-2 to TRBJ2-3, with 9 bases identical to TRBD1. Sequencing was done on a sample of naive CD4+ T cells sorted from blood. The sample's subset: CD45RA+ positively selected. In DNA form, the CDR3 reads TGTGCCAGCAGCTTAGGGGGACAGGGTAGGGCAGATACGCAGTATTTT. Protein: CASSLGGQGRADTQYF.